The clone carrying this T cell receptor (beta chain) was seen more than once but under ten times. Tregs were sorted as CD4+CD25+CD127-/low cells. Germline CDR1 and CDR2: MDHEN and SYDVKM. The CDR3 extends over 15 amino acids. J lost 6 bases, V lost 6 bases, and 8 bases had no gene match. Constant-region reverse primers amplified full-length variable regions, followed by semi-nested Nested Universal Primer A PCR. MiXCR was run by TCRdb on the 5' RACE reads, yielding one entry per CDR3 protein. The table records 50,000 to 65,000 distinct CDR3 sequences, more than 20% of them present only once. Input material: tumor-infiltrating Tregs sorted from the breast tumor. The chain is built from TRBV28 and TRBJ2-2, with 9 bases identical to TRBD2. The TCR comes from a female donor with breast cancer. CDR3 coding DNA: TGTGCCAGCAGGACAGGCGGGAGGGCCGCCGGGGAGCTGTTTTTT. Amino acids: CASRTGGRAAGELFF.